This T cell receptor (beta chain) was obtained from a study of T cell changes during pregnancy in multiple sclerosis. TCRdb keeps only in-frame clones here, not all; method: immunoSEQ multiplex PCR. Seen here are tens of thousands of clones, 88% observed once, and the top ten hold approximately 1.2%. This CDR3 has 15 amino acids. V was cut by 0 bases and J by 4 bases, with 10 bases left in between. The germline V gene encodes CDR1 LNHNV and CDR2 YYDKDF (reference sequence). The chain employs TRBV15 and TRBJ2-1; weak D call: TRBD2 (5 bases). Source: CD4+ T cells from peripheral blood mononuclear cells, taken in the second trimester of pregnancy. This receptor was identified in a female donor with multiple sclerosis, enrolled in a pregnancy study. The CDR3 loop is CATSREASKYNEQFF. CDR3 in DNA: TGTGCCACCAGCAGAGAGGCTAGCAAGTACAATGAGCAGTTCTTC.